One sample yielded the 16 T cell receptor beta chains listed below, sequenced in a study of beta chain features in type 1 diabetes. The entirety of the isolated RNA underwent reverse transcription, so expressed TCRB transcripts were sequenced. Repertoires were generated with immunoSEQ multiplex PCR, while TCRdb's copy carries only in-frame clones and drops some. Among 850,000 to 900,000 clones listed, 15% to 20% were seen once. Input material: naive CD4+ T cells from blood. The receptor set was obtained from a woman under 30 in good health.

Only a few counts were recorded for this clone. The chain couples TRBV7-9 to TRBJ2-1; possibly TRBD1 or TRBD2 for D (6 bases each). The CDR3 totals 12 residues. The germline V and J ends were trimmed by 7 bases and 7 bases, with 11 bases remaining between them. Germline V gene sequence: CDR1 SEHNR, CDR2 FQNEAQ (reference sequence). CDR3 in amino acids: CASNGGGNEQFF. The CDR3 nucleotides are TGTGCCAGCAACGGAGGGGGGAATGAGCAGTTCTTC. Full variable domain (rest looked up from reference TRBV7-9 and TRBJ2-1): DTGVSQNPRHKITKRGQNVTFRCDPISEHNRLYWYRQTLGQGPEFLTYFQNEAQLEKSRLLSDRFSAERPKGSFSTLEIQRTEQGDSAMYLCASNGGGNEQFFGPGTRLTVL.

The sample holds a few counts of this clone. The chain carries TRBV6-5 and TRBJ2-5; D remains unclear. The CDR3 loop spans 11 amino acids. The V and J ends lost 8 bases and 4 bases respectively, with 8 bases between them. Germline CDR1 MNHEY, CDR2 SVGAGI. CDR3 region: CASSAGETQYF. CDR3 sequence (DNA): TGTGCCAGCTCTGCCGGAGAGACCCAGTACTTC.

The V and J genes are TRBV2 and TRBJ1-2, with D maybe TRBD1 (5 bases). V was shortened by 0 bases and J by 10 bases, with 12 bases between the two germline ends. Germline lookup yields CDR1 SNHLY and CDR2 FYNNEI. This CDR3 has 13 residues. The CDR3: CASSEAGQGDYTF. The CDR3 bases are TGTGCCAGCAGTGAAGCGGGTCAGGGAGACTACACCTTC.

The V and J genes are TRBV7-9 and TRBJ2-7; no definite D call. CDR3 length: 12 amino acids. Germline V gene data show CDR1 as SEHNR and CDR2 as FQNEAQ (reference sequence). V lost 3 bases and J 3 bases, leaving 6 bases between the germline ends. CDR3 sequence: CASSFWGYEQYF. Written as DNA, the CDR3 is TGTGCCAGCAGCTTTTGGGGCTACGAGCAGTACTTC.

In this sample, this clone turned up a few times. V usage is TRBV7-8 and J usage is TRBJ2-5, with 7 bases aligning to TRBD1. Germline V gene lookup returns CDR1 SGHVS and CDR2 FQNEAQ. This CDR3 has 14 residues. The V and J ends lost 5 bases and 5 bases, in that order; junction bases with no gene match: 8. CDR3 nucleotide sequence: TGTGCCAGCAGCCGCAGGACAGGAGACGAGACCCAGTACTTC. Its protein is CASSRRTGDETQYF. Full variable domain (missing parts from reference TRBV7-8 and TRBJ2-5): GAGVSQSPRYKVAKRGQDVALRCDPISGHVSLFWYQQALGQGPEFLTYFQNEAQLDKSGLPSDRFFAERPEGSVSTLKIQRTQQEDSAVYLCASSRRTGDETQYFGPGTRLLVL.

The chain links TRBV11-2 to TRBJ2-3; a weak D match, TRBD2 (6 bases). Germline V lookup: CDR1 SGHAT, CDR2 FQNNGV. The CDR3 covers 17 residues. Trimming left V 6 bases short and J 0 bases short, with 19 bases between. The CDR3 DNA sequence: TGTGCCAGCAGGTCACCGGGGCGGGGTCGTAGCACAGATACGCAGTATTTT. This codes for CASRSPGRGRSTDTQYF.

The chain recombines TRBV7-3 with TRBJ2-3, with 10 bases aligning to TRBD2. The germline gives CDR1 SGHTA, CDR2 FQGTGA. This CDR3 has 15 amino acids. Germline trimming cut 6 bases from V and 0 bases from J; bases unmatched to any gene: 3. CDR3 sequence: CASRVAGGSTDTQYF. For the CDR3, the DNA is TGTGCCAGCAGGGTAGCGGGAGGAAGCACAGATACGCAGTATTTT.

This clone occurred a few times. The V gene is TRBV10-3, the J gene TRBJ1-2; TRBD1 matches 7 bases. In germline, CDR1 is ENHRY, CDR2 SYGVKD. V shed 9 bases, J shed 4 bases, and the junction held 2 bases outside the gene matches. This CDR3 region has 11 residues. CDR3 nucleotides: TGTGCCATACAGGGGACCTATGGCTACACCTTC. Amino acids: CAIQGTYGYTF.

Details on this clone: Other DNA variants within this sample encode the same CDR3. The rearrangement uses TRBV5-1 and TRBJ2-7; perhaps TRBD1 as D (6 bases). CDR3 length equals 13 residues. CDR1 is SGHRS, CDR2 YFSETQ, per germline. With 0 bases removed from V and 4 bases from J, the gap between germline ends came to 8 bases. DNA of the CDR3: TGCGCCAGCAGCTTGGACAGGGTATACGAGCAGTACTTC. This encodes CASSLDRVYEQYF.

The gene calls are TRBV28 and TRBJ2-4, with 8 bases lining up with TRBD1. V trimming: 4 bases; J trimming: 2 bases; junction bases outside the gene matches: 7. The CDR3 totals 16 residues. Germline V lookup: CDR1 MDHEN, CDR2 SYDVKM. CDR3 bases: TGTGCCAGCAGTTCGCAGGGGGCTGGGTCCAAAAACATTCAGTACTTC. Translating it yields CASSSQGAGSKNIQYF.

In its sample, this clone was seen a few times. The chain links TRBV7-9 to TRBJ1-2; a weak D match, TRBD1 (5 bases). The germline V and J ends were trimmed by 1 base and 4 bases, with 19 bases remaining between them. This CDR3 has 17 residues. The germline V gene encodes CDR1 SEHNR and CDR2 FQNEAQ (reference sequence). The CDR3 reads CASSLGAGGDTLYGYTF. For the CDR3, the DNA is TGTGCCAGCAGCTTAGGAGCCGGGGGTGACACCCTCTATGGCTACACCTTC.

V and J are TRBV4-2 and TRBJ2-5; 9 bases are a match to TRBD1. Germline V CDR1 and CDR2: LGHNA, YNFKEQ. J lost 5 bases, V lost 1 base, and 11 bases had no gene match. The CDR3 consists of 17 residues. CDR3 residues: CASSQVTQGQGWETQYF. For the CDR3, the DNA is TGTGCCAGCAGCCAAGTGACCCAGGGACAGGGATGGGAGACCCAGTACTTC.

The sample holds a few counts of this clone. The rearrangement uses TRBV7-8 and TRBJ2-2; maybe TRBD2 (5 bases). Trimming cost V 7 bases and J 0 bases, with 15 bases left between them. The CDR3 extends over 16 amino acids. Germline-derived CDR1 and CDR2 are SGHVS and FQNEAQ. DNA of the CDR3: TGTGCCAGCACCCTATATAGAGGGACGAACACCGGGGAGCTGTTTTTT. Protein product: CASTLYRGTNTGELFF.

A few counts support this clone. The chain links TRBV19 to TRBJ2-1, with D perhaps matching TRBD1 or TRBD2 (5 bases each). Germline assignment: CDR1 LNHDA and CDR2 SQIVND (reference sequence). The CDR3 contains 15 residues. V was cut by 5 bases and J by 12 bases, with 23 bases left in between. This chain's CDR3 is CASSPRWDPTSRQFF. The CDR3 nucleotides are TGTGCCAGTAGTCCCCGGTGGGACCCTACCTCCCGGCAGTTCTTC.

Of note for this clone: Other nucleotide sequences from this sample produce the same CDR3. V and J are TRBV7-9 and TRBJ2-5; D is unresolved. CDR1 SEHNR and CDR2 FQNEAQ come from the germline V gene (reference sequence). With 2 bases removed from V and 1 base from J, the gap between germline ends came to 8 bases. The length of the CDR3 is 14 residues. CDR3 sequence reads: CASSLRQAQETQYF. CDR3 bases: TGTGCCAGCAGCTTAAGGCAGGCCCAAGAGACCCAGTACTTC.

V usage is TRBV4-3 and J usage is TRBJ1-2, with no clear D. The CDR3 sequence is 12 residues long. Germline assignment: CDR1 LGHNA and CDR2 YSLEER. Trimming shortened V by 0 bases and J by 5 bases, and 4 bases separated the two germline ends. The CDR3 protein is CASSQEEYGYTF. The CDR3 nucleotides are TGCGCCAGCAGCCAAGAAGAGTATGGCTACACCTTC.